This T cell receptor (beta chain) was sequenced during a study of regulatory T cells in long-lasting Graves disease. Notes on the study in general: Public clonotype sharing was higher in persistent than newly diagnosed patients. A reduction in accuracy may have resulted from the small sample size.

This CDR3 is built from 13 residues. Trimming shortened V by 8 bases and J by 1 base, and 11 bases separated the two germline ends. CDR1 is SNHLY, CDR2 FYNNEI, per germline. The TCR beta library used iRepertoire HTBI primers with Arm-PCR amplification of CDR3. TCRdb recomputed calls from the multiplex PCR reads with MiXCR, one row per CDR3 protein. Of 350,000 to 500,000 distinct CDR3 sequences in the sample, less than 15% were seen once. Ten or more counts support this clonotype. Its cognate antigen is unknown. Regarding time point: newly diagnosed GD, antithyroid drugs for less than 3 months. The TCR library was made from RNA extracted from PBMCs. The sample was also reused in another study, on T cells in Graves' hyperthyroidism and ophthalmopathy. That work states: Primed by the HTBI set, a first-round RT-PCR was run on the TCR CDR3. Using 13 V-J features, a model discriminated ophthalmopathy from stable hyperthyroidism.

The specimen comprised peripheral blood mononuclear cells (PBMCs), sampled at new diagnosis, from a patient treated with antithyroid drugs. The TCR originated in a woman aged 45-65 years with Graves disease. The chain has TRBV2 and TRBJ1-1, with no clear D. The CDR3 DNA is TGTGCCAGCCAGGACGAGGGGAACACTGAAGCTTTCTTT. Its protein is CASQDEGNTEAFF.